This entry features one T cell receptor (beta chain) sequence. Germline lookup yields CDR1 LNHDA and CDR2 SQIVND (reference sequence). The CDR3 sequence is 18 residues long. V was clipped by 5 bases and J by 0 bases, with 22 bases between them. The data originate from a study of identifying expanded T cells in peripheral blood. Sequenced by immunoSEQ multiplex PCR; TCRdb stores in-frame clones only, minus some. The data contain some 97,000 clones, around nine tenths of them seen just once; the ten biggest clones take up about 5.9%. Material for sequencing was blood. The chain uses TRBV19 and TRBJ1-2, with a possible D match to TRBD1 (6 bases). The clonotype comes from a person between 18 and 70 years old in good health. CDR3 region: CASSATGRGTKANYGYTF. The CDR3 DNA is TGTGCCAGTAGTGCGACAGGTCGAGGGACCAAGGCTAACTATGGCTACACCTTC.